These T cell receptor beta chains were read from a single sample in a study of shared clonotypes between healthy human individuals. Using immunoSEQ multiplex PCR, the repertoire was profiled, and TCRdb retains in-frame clones only, with some absent. The sample lists 1.4 million or so clones, approximately 98.5% seen once, with roughly 0.36% in the top ten. The specimen was naive CD4+ T cells sorted from blood. These receptors all come from a young man in good health. The CDR3 runs from the conserved cysteine through the conserved F or W. A D gene is named only where the DNA matches it firmly. The size entry is marked missing in some rows and otherwise reads once, few, many or a size class.

v_gene	abundance	d_gene	j_gene	CDR3nt	CDR3aa
TRBV10-3	NA	NA	TRBJ1-3	TGTGCCATCAGTGAATCTAACACCATATATTTT	CAISESNTIYF
TRBV5-4	once	NA	TRBJ2-5	TGTGCCAGCAGCTTGGAGCTGAGAGGTTTGGAGACCCAGTACTTC	CASSLELRGLETQYF
TRBV21-1	NA	NA	TRBJ2-7	TGTGCCAGCAGCCGGGTGGACAAGCCCTCCTACGAGCAGTACTTC	CASSRVDKPSYEQYF
TRBV5-1	NA	NA	TRBJ2-7	TGCGCCAGCATGAGCGGTCTCAGCTCCTACGAGCAGTACTTC	CASMSGLSSYEQYF
TRBV9	once	NA	TRBJ2-7	TGTGCCAGCAGCGTAGGTGGCCTTCTCTACGAGCAGTACTTC	CASSVGGLLYEQYF
TRBV6-1	NA	TRBD1	TRBJ2-1	TGTGCCAGCAGGGGGACAGGGTCCAGTGAGCAGTTCTTC	CASRGTGSSEQFF
TRBV28	NA	TRBD1	TRBJ2-7	TGTGCCAGCAGTGGAGGCCTAAGGGGGCCCTACGAGCAGTACTTC	CASSGGLRGPYEQYF
TRBV10-3	NA	NA	TRBJ1-1	TGTGCCATCAGTGGTGGGGTGGGCTACATGAACACTGAAGCTTTCTTT	CAISGGVGYMNTEAFF
TRBV6-1	NA	NA	TRBJ2-5	TGTGCCAGCAGTGAATTGTCCCTTTGGACCCAGTACTTC	CASSELSLWTQYF
TRBV5-1	NA	TRBD2	TRBJ2-1	TGCGCCAGCAGCTGGGGACTAGCGGGAGCATCCTACAATGAGCAGTTCTTC	CASSWGLAGASYNEQFF
TRBV5-6	NA	NA	TRBJ2-7	TGTGCCAGCAGCTCGCCGGAGAGCGCCGCCTACGAGCAGTACTTC	CASSSPESAAYEQYF
TRBV5-1	NA	TRBD1	TRBJ2-1	TGCGCCAGCAGCTCAAAACAAAAAGCAGGGGGCGCTTCCAATGAGCAGTTCTTC	CASSSKQKAGGASNEQFF
TRBV19	NA	NA	TRBJ2-2	TGTGCCAGTAGGCGTCAACAGGGTGGAGGCACCGGGGAGCTGTTTTTT	CASRRQQGGGTGELFF
TRBV28	NA	TRBD1	TRBJ2-7	TGTGCCAGCAAAATACCGGGACAGGGGCCGACCTACGAGCAGTACTTC	CASKIPGQGPTYEQYF
TRBV7-6	NA	NA	TRBJ2-7	TGTGCCAGCAGCTCCGGGCCCTTCCACCACTTC	CASSSGPFHHF
TRBV10-3	NA	TRBD2	TRBJ2-1	TGTGCCATCAGTGTCGGGGCGGGAGTTTATGAGCAGTTCTTC	CAISVGAGVYEQFF
TRBV15	NA	NA	TRBJ2-7	TGTGCCACCAGAGGGTCAACAGGGAGAGGGTACGAGCAGTACTTC	CATRGSTGRGYEQYF
TRBV7-9	NA	NA	TRBJ1-1	TGTGCCAGCAGCTTAGTATCGGGGGCAGCGAACACTGAAGCTTTCTTT	CASSLVSGAANTEAFF
TRBV7-7	NA	NA	TRBJ2-1	TGTGCTAGCAGCTTAGGAGTGGTCTCCTACAATGAGCAGTTCTTC	CASSLGVVSYNEQFF
TRBV5-1	NA	NA	TRBJ2-6	TGCGCCAGCAGCTTGGGGGAGGATGTCCTGACTTTC	CASSLGEDVLTF
TRBV7-2	NA	TRBD2	TRBJ2-2	TGTGCCAGCCCGTATCAGGGTAGCGGGGACACCGGGGAGCTGTTTTTT	CASPYQGSGDTGELFF
TRBV28	once	NA	TRBJ1-1	TGTGCCAGCAGTCCAACCTGGGCGGGTAACACTGAAGCTTTCTTT	CASSPTWAGNTEAFF
TRBV14	NA	NA	TRBJ1-1	TGTGCCAGCAGCCAAGATATAGCAGGGACTGAAGCTTTCTTT	CASSQDIAGTEAFF